A selection of T cell receptor beta chains follows, all from one sample in a study of blood T cell repertoires in COVID-19. Assay used: immunoSEQ multiplex PCR; TCRdb lists only in-frame clones, some missing. The sample records tens of thousands of clones, roughly 88% being singletons. The source material was peripheral blood. The receptor source for this set is a man aged 18 to 29 with COVID-19, enrolled during active disease. Each CDR3 is given with its conserved first and last residue. The D gene is left open where the match is weak. Only part of the rows carry a size: once, few, many, or a class if the clone is expanded.

v_call	j_call	d_call	clone_size	cdr3_aa	cdr3_nt
TRBV7-9	TRBJ1-3	.	.	CASSASGGAGGNTIYF	TGTGCCAGCAGCGCATCTGGTGGGGCCGGAGGAAACACCATATATTTT
TRBV28	TRBJ2-1	.	.	CASSSYNDNEQFF	TGTGCCAGCAGTTCGTACAACGACAATGAGCAGTTCTTC
TRBV28	TRBJ2-7	.	.	CASKNRDRFYEQYF	TGTGCCAGCAAAAACAGGGATCGTTTCTACGAGCAGTACTTC
TRBV28	TRBJ1-2	.	.	CASNFRSPGGYTF	TGTGCCAGCAACTTCCGGAGCCCGGGGGGCTACACCTTC
TRBV28	TRBJ2-2	.	.	CASSLRGANGELFF	TGTGCCAGCAGTTTACGGGGGGCGAACGGGGAGCTGTTTTTT
TRBV28	TRBJ1-1	TRBD1	.	CASRQTTGGQNTEAFF	TGTGCCAGCAGGCAAACCACAGGGGGGCAGAACACTGAAGCTTTCTTT
TRBV7-2	TRBJ1-1	.	.	CASSRAGASRNTEAFF	TGTGCCAGCAGTAGAGCAGGGGCAAGTAGGAACACTGAAGCTTTCTTT
TRBV7-2	TRBJ1-2	TRBD1	few	CASSLEGTGYGYTF	TGTGCCAGCAGCTTAGAAGGGACAGGCTATGGCTACACCTTC
TRBV7-2	TRBJ1-3	.	.	CASSSTGPSSGNTIYF	TGTGCCAGCAGCTCCACAGGCCCTTCCTCTGGAAACACCATATATTTT
TRBV27	TRBJ2-7	.	.	CASSGNHYEQYF	TGTGCCAGCAGCGGGAACCACTACGAGCAGTACTTC
TRBV19	TRBJ2-1	TRBD1	.	CASSIRRGTGGKNEQFF	TGTGCCAGTAGTATTAGGAGGGGGACAGGGGGCAAGAATGAGCAGTTCTTC
TRBV6-4	TRBJ2-2	TRBD2	.	CASSTSSGRWTGELFF	TGTGCCAGCAGTACTTCTAGCGGGAGATGGACCGGGGAGCTGTTTTTT
TRBV28	TRBJ2-7	.	once	CASSLYQQQYEQYF	TGTGCCAGCAGTTTATATCAACAGCAATACGAGCAGTACTTC
TRBV5-1	TRBJ2-7	TRBD1	.	CASQPGQGFEQYF	TGCGCCAGCCAACCGGGACAGGGCTTCGAGCAGTACTTC
TRBV29-1	TRBJ2-1	.	.	CSGTYNEQFF	TGCAGCGGGACTTACAATGAGCAGTTCTTC
TRBV10-2	TRBJ1-5	.	.	CASSGYGNQPQHF	TGCGCCAGCAGTGGCTATGGCAATCAGCCCCAGCATTTT
TRBV6-2/TRBV6-3	TRBJ1-5	.	.	CASSLGRDNQPQHF	TGTGCCAGCAGTTTGGGGAGGGACAATCAGCCCCAGCATTTT
TRBV19	TRBJ2-7	.	.	CATADSSPYEQYF	TGTGCCACCGCGGACAGTTCACCCTACGAGCAGTACTTC
TRBV5-4	TRBJ1-4	TRBD1	.	CASSPRQGLNEKLLF	TGTGCCAGCAGTCCTCGACAGGGCCTTAATGAAAAACTGCTTTTT
TRBV28	TRBJ1-4	TRBD1	few	CASSPTGTGREKLLF	TGTGCCAGCAGCCCCACCGGGACAGGGAGGGAAAAACTGCTTTTT
TRBV4-2	TRBJ1-6	TRBD1	.	CASSQELTGSSPLHF	TGTGCCAGCAGCCAAGAACTGACAGGGTCTTCACCCCTCCACTTT
TRBV19	TRBJ1-2	TRBD1	.	CASRVPGQGSGYTF	TGTGCCAGTAGGGTTCCGGGACAGGGGTCTGGCTACACCTTC